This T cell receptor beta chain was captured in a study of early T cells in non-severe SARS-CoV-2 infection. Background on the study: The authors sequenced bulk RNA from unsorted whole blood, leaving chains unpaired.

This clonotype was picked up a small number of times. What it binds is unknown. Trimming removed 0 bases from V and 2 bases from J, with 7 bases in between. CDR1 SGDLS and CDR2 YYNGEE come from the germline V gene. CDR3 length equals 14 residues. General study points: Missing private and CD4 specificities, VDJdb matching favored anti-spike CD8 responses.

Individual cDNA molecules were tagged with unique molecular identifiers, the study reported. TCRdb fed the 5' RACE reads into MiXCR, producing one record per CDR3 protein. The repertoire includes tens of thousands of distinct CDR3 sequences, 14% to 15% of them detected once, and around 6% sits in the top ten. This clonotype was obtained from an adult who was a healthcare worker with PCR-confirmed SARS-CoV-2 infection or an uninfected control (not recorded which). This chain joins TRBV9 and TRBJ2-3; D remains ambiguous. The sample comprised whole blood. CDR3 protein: CASSVDLSTDTQYF. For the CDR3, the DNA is TGTGCCAGCAGCGTAGACTTGTCCACAGATACGCAGTATTTT.